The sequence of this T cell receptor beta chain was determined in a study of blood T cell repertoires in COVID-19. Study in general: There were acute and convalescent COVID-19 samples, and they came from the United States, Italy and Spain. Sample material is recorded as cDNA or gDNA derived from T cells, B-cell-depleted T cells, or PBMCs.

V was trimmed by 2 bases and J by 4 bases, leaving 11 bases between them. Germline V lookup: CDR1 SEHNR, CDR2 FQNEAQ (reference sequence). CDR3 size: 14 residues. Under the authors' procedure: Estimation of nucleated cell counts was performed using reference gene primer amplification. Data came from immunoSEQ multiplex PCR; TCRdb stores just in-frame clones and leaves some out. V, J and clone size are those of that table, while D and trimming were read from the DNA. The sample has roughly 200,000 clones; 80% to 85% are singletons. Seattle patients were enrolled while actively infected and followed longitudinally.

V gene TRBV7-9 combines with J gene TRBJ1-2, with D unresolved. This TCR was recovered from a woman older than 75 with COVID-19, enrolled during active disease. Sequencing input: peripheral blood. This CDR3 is CASSLTRGAYGYTF. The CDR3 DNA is TGTGCCAGCAGCTTAACTCGGGGAGCCTATGGCTACACCTTC.